This TCR beta chain was sequenced during a study of beta chain features in type 1 diabetes. Expressed TCRB transcripts got sequenced, as all isolated RNA was reverse transcribed. Profiling relied on immunoSEQ multiplex PCR, and the TCRdb table lists in-frame clones only, not all of them. This sample has 40,000 to 45,000 clones, with around 70% found just once. Germline V gene data show CDR1 as SEHNR and CDR2 as FQNEAQ (reference sequence). Losses at the gene ends were 4 bases for V and 2 bases for J; bases not matched to a gene: 8. The CDR3 consists of 16 residues. The authors took one heparinised blood draw, averaging roughly 120 mL, from each donor. A single count supports this clone. Its antigen is undetermined. General study findings and limits: People with Type 1 diabetes carried modestly yet significantly shorter TCRB CDR3s in all four CD4+ subsets.

The V and J genes are TRBV7-9 and TRBJ1-3; 7 nucleotides match TRBD1. The sequencing sample was made of Tregs from blood. The receptor's source is a woman aged 18-30 years with type 1 diabetes. DNA of the CDR3: TGTGCCAGCAGCTCCGGTCGACAGGGCACTGGAAACACCATATATTTT. Protein product: CASSSGRQGTGNTIYF.